There are many counts of the clone carrying this TCR beta chain. Trimming took 0 bases from V and 8 from J, leaving 22 bases between them. CDR1 LGHNA and CDR2 YSLEER come from the germline V gene. The CDR3 totals 18 residues. A sample-barcoded 5' primer and a J-beta primer mix were used in a second PCR of about 7 to 12 cycles. The template-switch adaptor, which had 12 random nucleotides, put a tag on each cDNA molecule. TCRdb fed the 5' RACE reads into MiXCR, producing one record per CDR3 protein. The sample consists of hundreds of thousands of distinct CDR3 sequences, roughly 26% of them appearing once. This sample was included in a study of blood T cells in healthy people across ages. Researchers isolated at least 6 million PBMCs per sample.

Sequenced: blood. This TCR derives from a woman of 80 years or more in good health. This sequence joins TRBV4-3 and TRBJ1-4; D is undetermined. This CDR3 is CASSQEHMQGVKQEKLFF. The CDR3 DNA follows: TGCGCCAGCAGCCAAGAACACATGCAAGGAGTCAAACAGGAAAAACTGTTTTTT.